This TCR beta chain derives from a study of identical twins. TCRdb fed the 5' RACE reads into MiXCR, producing one record per CDR3 protein. This sample has around 670,000 distinct CDR3 sequences, with less than 7% found just once. Germline trimming cut 5 bases from V and 7 bases from J; bases unmatched to any gene: 13. Germline assignment: CDR1 SGHTA and CDR2 FQGNSA. The CDR3 has 16 amino acids. In this sample, this clonotype turned up many times. The clonotype comes from a man between 18 and 35 years old in good health. The gene calls are TRBV7-2 and TRBJ2-7; 11 positions match TRBD2. The specimen sequenced was naive T cells sorted from blood. CDR3: CASSPPRLAGLEEQYF. In nucleotides, the CDR3 is TGTGCCAGCAGCCCCCCCCGACTAGCGGGATTGGAAGAGCAGTACTTC.